This T cell receptor beta chain was profiled in a study of T cells in Graves' hyperthyroidism and ophthalmopathy. Findings and limits, study-wide: Researchers found most expanded thyroid clonotypes above 0.001 in blood as well. Ophthalmopathy prediction by the model preceded onset by a median 6.5 months.

From RNA transcripts, TCR beta CDR3 regions were amplified. When the TCR CDR3 underwent first-round RT-PCR, the HTBI primer set was used. TCRdb re-analysed the multiplex PCR reads in MiXCR, keeping a single row per CDR3 protein. The sample has 560,000 or so distinct CDR3 sequences; about 20% are singletons. Trimming removed 10 bases from V and 0 bases from J; junction bases left unmatched: 9. CDR1 is SGHAT, CDR2 FQDESV, per germline (reference sequence). CDR3 length: 14 amino acids. The table lists this clonotype with many counts. Its matching antigen is unknown. Material for sequencing was blood. The gene calls are TRBV11-1 and TRBJ2-7; 7 positions match TRBD1. This sequence originates from a man between 40 and 49 years old with Graves' ophthalmopathy. CDR3 sequence (DNA): TGTGCCACCCGTGGACAGGAGAGCTCCTACGAGCAGTACTTC. It encodes CATRGQESSYEQYF. Using reference TRBV11-1 and TRBJ2-7 for the parts outside the CDR3, the full variable domain is EAEVAQSPRYKITEKSQAVAFWCDPISGHATLYWYRQILGQGPELLVQFQDESVVDDSQLPKDRFSAERLKGVDSTLKIQPAELGDSAMYLCATRGQESSYEQYFGPGTRLTVT.